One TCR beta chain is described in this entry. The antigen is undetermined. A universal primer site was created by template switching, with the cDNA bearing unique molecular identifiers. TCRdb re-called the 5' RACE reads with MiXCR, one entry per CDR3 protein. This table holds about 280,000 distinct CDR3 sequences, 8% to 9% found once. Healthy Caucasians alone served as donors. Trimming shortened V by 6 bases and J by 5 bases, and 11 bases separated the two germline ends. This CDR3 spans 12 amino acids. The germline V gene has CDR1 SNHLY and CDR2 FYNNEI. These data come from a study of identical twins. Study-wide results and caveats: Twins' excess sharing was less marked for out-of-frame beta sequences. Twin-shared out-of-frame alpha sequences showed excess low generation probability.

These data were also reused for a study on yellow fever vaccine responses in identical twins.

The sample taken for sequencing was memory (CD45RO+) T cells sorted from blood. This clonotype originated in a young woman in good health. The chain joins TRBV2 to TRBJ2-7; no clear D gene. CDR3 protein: CASSFNWDEQYF. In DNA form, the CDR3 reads TGTGCCAGCAGCTTTAATTGGGACGAGCAGTACTTC.